The 28 T cell receptor beta chains given below trace back to one sample, sequenced in a study of PD-L1 blockade in urothelial cancer. Assay: immunoSEQ multiplex PCR; the TCRdb copy retains only in-frame clones and omits some. The sample contains over 45,000 clones, 85% to 90% of which appear only once. Indicated time point: pretreatment peripheral blood. The source was PBMCs, collected around atezolizumab (anti-PD-L1) treatment. Receptor source: a man aged 55 to 70 with urothelial cancer.

The chain has TRBV4-1 and TRBJ1-2; TRBD1 aligns across 12 bases. The junction had 10 bases not matched to a gene; V was cut back by 1 base and J by 7 bases. The CDR3 spans 17 residues. Germline CDR1 reads MGHRA; CDR2 reads YSYEKL. The DNA for the CDR3 is TGCGCCAGCAGCCAAGGGCCGGGACAGGGGGCTGATGGTGGCTACACCTTC. It yields the protein CASSQGPGQGADGGYTF.

V is TRBV5-5 and J is TRBJ1-4; D not certain. Per the germline V gene, CDR1 is SGHKS and CDR2 is YYEKEE (reference sequence). Trimming pared 0 bases from V and 8 bases from J, leaving 14 bases between. CDR3 size: 15 residues. The CDR3 DNA reads as TGTGCCAGCAGCTTGGGGGAGGTCTTGTGGGAAAAACTGTTTTTT. Translated, it gives CASSLGEVLWEKLFF.

This sequence joins TRBV19 and TRBJ1-6, with D hard to call. The CDR3 spans 16 residues. Trimming cost V 4 bases and J 10 bases, with 20 bases left between them. The germline CDR1 and CDR2 sequences are LNHDA and SQIVND (reference sequence). The CDR3 sequence: CASSTFEGIDGSPLHF. The CDR3 DNA reads TGTGCCAGTAGTACCTTCGAGGGAATAGATGGATCACCCCTCCACTTT.

The chain carries TRBV4-2 and TRBJ2-5, with 12 bases matching TRBD2. V shed 0 bases, J shed 5 bases, and the junction held 7 bases outside the gene matches. The CDR3 sequence is 17 residues long. The germline gives CDR1 LGHNA, CDR2 YNFKEQ. This chain's CDR3 is CASSQETSGGLWETQYF. CDR3 DNA sequence: TGTGCCAGCAGCCAAGAGACTAGCGGGGGCCTGTGGGAGACCCAGTACTTC.

The chain carries TRBV4-2 and TRBJ2-3; the match to TRBD2 covers 12 bases. V was pared by 4 bases and J by 1 base, with 12 bases of the junction left unmatched. Per the germline V gene, CDR1 is LGHNA and CDR2 is YNFKEQ. This CDR3 is 19 amino acids long. CDR3 sequence (DNA): TGTGCCAGCAGCCCCCCCGGCCTAGCGGGGGGGGCTGGCACAGATACGCAGTATTTT. Protein product: CASSPPGLAGGAGTDTQYF.

The chain employs TRBV5-4 and TRBJ2-7; a possible D gene is TRBD2 (6 bases). The CDR3 runs to 15 residues. The V gene's germline CDR1 is SGHNT and CDR2 YYREEE (reference sequence). Trimming cost V 0 bases and J 0 bases, with 10 bases left between them. This CDR3 reads CASSLGRVPSYEQYF. DNA of the CDR3: TGTGCCAGCAGCTTGGGGAGGGTCCCCTCCTACGAGCAGTACTTC.

The rearrangement joins TRBV5-4 to TRBJ2-3, with D unclear. The CDR3 loop spans 16 amino acids. Between the trimmed V and J ends, which lost 1 base and 0 bases, there was a span of 12 bases. The germline V gene has CDR1 SGHNT and CDR2 YYREEE (reference sequence). The CDR3 nucleotides read TGTGCCAGCAGCTTGCCTAGTCCTTCTAGCACAGATACGCAGTATTTT. Protein product: CASSLPSPSSTDTQYF.

The table lists this clone with a few counts. The genes are TRBV6-6 and TRBJ1-1; D is possibly TRBD1 (6 bases). Looked up from germline, CDR1 is MNHNY and CDR2 is SVGAGI (reference sequence). Deletions cut 6 bases from V and 7 bases from J, with 21 bases between. The CDR3 is 15 amino acids. The CDR3 here is CASRSKESGVSEAFF. CDR3 coding DNA: TGTGCCAGCAGGAGTAAGGAATCAGGGGTTAGTGAAGCTTTCTTT.

V and J are TRBV7-2 and TRBJ1-5; 9 positions agree with TRBD1. The CDR3 covers 15 residues. V was clipped by 3 bases and J by 5 bases; unmatched bases: 5. From germline, CDR1 is SGHTA and CDR2 FQGNSA. Written as DNA, the CDR3 is TGTGCCAGCAGCTTGGGACAGGGCGCCGATCAGCCCCAGCATTTT. Translated: CASSLGQGADQPQHF.

The chain combines TRBV19 with TRBJ1-2, with 7 bases fitting TRBD1. Germline CDR1 reads LNHDA; CDR2 reads SQIVND (reference sequence). With 7 bases clipped from V and 4 bases from J, the junction kept 9 bases outside the gene matches. This CDR3 is built from 14 residues. CDR3 nucleotides: TGTGCCAGTACCCAAGCAGGGGGAATCTATGGCTACACCTTC. Its translation: CASTQAGGIYGYTF.

J is TRBJ1-1 and V is TRBV2, with D unresolved. V lost 1 base to trimming and J lost 1 base, with 4 bases between them. The CDR3 spans 13 residues. CDR1 is SNHLY and CDR2 is FYNNEI in the germline V gene. CDR3 bases: TGTGCCAGCAGTGAAGACGGGAACACTGAAGCTTTCTTT. Amino acids: CASSEDGNTEAFF.

The V call is TRBV5-8, the J call TRBJ2-7; 8 positions match TRBD2. The CDR3 has 15 residues. V was pared by 2 bases and J by 0 bases, with 4 bases of the junction left unmatched. Germline lookup yields CDR1 SGHTS and CDR2 YDEGEE. The CDR3 bases are TGTGCCAGCAGCTTCGGCGGGAGGAACTCCTACGAGCAGTACTTC. It translates to CASSFGGRNSYEQYF.

The genes are TRBV9 and TRBJ2-3; TRBD1 is a possible D gene (5 bases). Per germline, CDR1 SGDLS and CDR2 YYNGEE. V dropped 3 bases and J dropped 2 bases, with 13 bases sitting between them. This CDR3 comprises 15 residues. CDR3 coding DNA: TGTGCCAGCAGCGCCCAGGGTCGGAACACAGATACGCAGTATTTT. Its translation: CASSAQGRNTDTQYF.

J is TRBJ2-1 and V is TRBV30; no clear D. This CDR3 region has 11 residues. V lost 1 base and J 8 bases, leaving 6 bases between the germline ends. Germline V lookup: CDR1 GTSNPN, CDR2 SVGIG (reference sequence). In DNA form, the CDR3 reads TGTGCCTGGAGTGAGTTAGATGAGCAGTTCTTC. Translation: CAWSELDEQFF.

This clone was detected a few times. The chain couples TRBV4-1 to TRBJ2-2, with unresolved D. Trimming stripped 1 base from V and 1 base from J, with 10 bases between. Per the germline V gene, CDR1 is MGHRA and CDR2 is YSYEKL. The CDR3 runs to 16 residues. The DNA for the CDR3 is TGCGCCAGCAGCCAAGCCGATCTCAGGAACACCGGGGAGCTGTTTTTT. This codes for CASSQADLRNTGELFF.

V usage is TRBV7-2 and J usage is TRBJ1-3; TRBD1 matches 7 bases. Germline assignment: CDR1 SGHTA and CDR2 FQGNSA. Unmatched junction bases numbered 6, after V lost 0 bases and J lost 7 bases. This CDR3 is 15 amino acids long. The chain's CDR3 is CASSLAQGVKNTIYF. CDR3 nucleotides: TGTGCCAGCAGCTTAGCGCAGGGGGTTAAGAACACCATATATTTT.

This sequence joins TRBV5-1 and TRBJ1-4; TRBD1 matches at 9 bases. This CDR3 has 15 residues. Unmatched junction bases numbered 8, after V lost 4 bases and J lost 7 bases. CDR1 SGHRS and CDR2 YFSETQ come from the germline V gene. The CDR3 region has the DNA TGCGCCAGCAGCGTAGAACAGGGGGCCGGTGAAAAACTGTTTTTT. Translation: CASSVEQGAGEKLFF. The whole variable domain, filled in from reference TRBV5-1 and TRBJ1-4, reads KAGVTQTPRYLIKTRGQQVTLSCSPISGHRSVSWYQQTPGQGLQFLFEYFSETQRNKGNFPGRFSGRQFSNSRSEMNVSTLELGDSALYLCASSVEQGAGEKLFFGSGTQLSVL.

The V and J genes are TRBV5-4 and TRBJ2-5; TRBD1 matches 8 bases. CDR1 and CDR2 (germline): SGHNT, YYREEE (reference sequence). Unmatched junction bases numbered 5, after V lost 4 bases and J lost 0 bases. The CDR3 runs 15 residues. Written as DNA, the CDR3 is TGTGCCAGCAGCCCCAGGGGGCGAGACCAAGAGACCCAGTACTTC. As protein: CASSPRGRDQETQYF.

V and J are TRBV2 and TRBJ2-2; D might be TRBD1 (7 bases). The V end lost 4 bases, the J end lost 7 bases, and 13 bases lay between the germline ends. CDR1 and CDR2 from the germline V gene are SNHLY and FYNNEI. The CDR3 length is 14 residues. The CDR3 loop reads CASSVNRGGGELFF. In nucleotides, the CDR3 is TGTGCCAGCAGTGTCAACAGGGGAGGCGGGGAGCTGTTTTTT.

This clone turned up a few times. The chain recombines TRBV15 with TRBJ1-6; TRBD1 might be the D (6 bases). The V and J ends lost 1 base and 6 bases respectively, with 16 bases between them. Looked up from germline, CDR1 is LNHNV and CDR2 is YYDKDF (reference sequence). The CDR3 covers 17 residues. The CDR3: CATSRAEGTRGNSPLHF. CDR3 coding DNA: TGTGCCACCAGCAGAGCCGAGGGGACAAGGGGTAATTCACCCCTCCACTTT.

V gene TRBV4-3 combines with J gene TRBJ2-1; D unclear. The CDR3 length is 16 residues. Germline V gives CDR1 LGHNA, CDR2 YSLEER. V was trimmed by 0 bases and J by 8 bases, leaving 17 bases between them. The DNA for the CDR3 is TGCGCCAGCAGCCAAGATCGTGAGGCTCCTACGGATGAGCAGTTCTTC. Amino acids: CASSQDREAPTDEQFF.

The gene calls are TRBV7-8 and TRBJ1-6; D is ambiguous. This CDR3 is built from 15 residues. CDR1 is SGHVS, CDR2 FQNEAQ, per germline. Trimming took off 6 bases at V and 7 bases at J, with 16 bases between the two ends. This CDR3 is CASREREGGNSPLHF. DNA for the CDR3: TGTGCCAGCAGGGAAAGGGAGGGAGGGAATTCACCCCTCCACTTT.

The CDR3 protein is CASSQGPGQGAAGELFF. The CDR3 bases are TGTGCCAGCAGCCAAGGACCGGGACAGGGGGCTGCCGGGGAGCTGTTTTTT. The chain uses TRBV4-2 and TRBJ2-2; 12 bases line up with TRBD1. After removal of 1 base from V and 6 bases from J, the junction contained 6 bases not matched to a gene. Per the germline V gene, CDR1 is LGHNA and CDR2 is YNFKEQ. The CDR3 sequence is 17 residues long.

The chain employs TRBV15 and TRBJ1-1, with D hard to call. CDR3 length: 13 residues. V lost 2 bases and J lost 0, with 4 bases in between. Germline V gene data show CDR1 as LNHNV and CDR2 as YYDKDF (reference sequence). The CDR3 loop is CATSRQMNTEAFF. For the CDR3, the DNA is TGTGCCACCAGCAGACAGATGAACACTGAAGCTTTCTTT.

V is TRBV2 and J is TRBJ2-7; TRBD2 agrees at 7 bases. J gave up 5 bases and V 3 bases, and 10 bases lay outside the gene matches. This CDR3 has 15 residues. Germline-derived CDR1 and CDR2 are SNHLY and FYNNEI. The CDR3 DNA reads TGTGCCAGCAGTGAGGGAGGGGTCCAAGGCCACGAGCAGTACTTC. Protein product: CASSEGGVQGHEQYF.

The rearrangement joins TRBV11-2 to TRBJ1-6, with 7 bases identical to TRBD1. Germline V gene lookup returns CDR1 SGHAT and CDR2 FQNNGV. The CDR3 runs 15 residues. Trimming took 0 bases from V and 8 from J; bases not matched to a gene: 4. This CDR3 reads CASSLDSRGYSPLHF. The CDR3 nucleotides read TGTGCCAGCAGCTTAGATTCCAGGGGGTATTCACCCCTCCACTTT.

The V call is TRBV4-2, the J call TRBJ2-1; D call uncertain. Germline V lookup: CDR1 LGHNA, CDR2 YNFKEQ. V was shortened by 3 bases and J by 3 bases, with 12 bases between the two germline ends. This CDR3 is built from 15 residues. The CDR3 region is CASSQDRGVYNEQFF. The CDR3 nucleotides are TGTGCCAGCAGCCAGGATCGTGGAGTCTACAATGAGCAGTTCTTC.

The chain uses TRBV5-1 and TRBJ1-1; 9 bases are a match to TRBD1. Trimming removed 2 bases from V and 3 bases from J; junction bases left unmatched: 5. CDR1 is SGHRS, CDR2 YFSETQ, per germline. The CDR3 is made up of 15 amino acids. DNA for the CDR3: TGCGCCAGCAGCTTTACAGGGGGCGGTCACACTGAAGCTTTCTTT. Its protein product is CASSFTGGGHTEAFF.